The 24 T cell receptor beta chains listed next were all sequenced from one sample in a study of T cells after yellow fever vaccination. TCRdb reanalysed the 5' RACE reads using MiXCR and keeps one entry per CDR3 protein. The sample records some 420,000 distinct CDR3 sequences, about 19% being singletons. Sample: PBMCs, taken before the yellow fever booster vaccination. The receptors stem from a man between 18 and 35 years old who received the YFV17D yellow fever vaccine.

This clonotype occurred a few times. V and J are TRBV9 and TRBJ2-5; D ambiguous. This CDR3 contains 14 residues. Per germline, CDR1 SGDLS and CDR2 YYNGEE. V was trimmed by 0 bases and J by 5 bases, leaving 11 bases between them. The CDR3 region is CASSVGVRLETQYF. In DNA, the CDR3 is TGTGCCAGCAGCGTAGGGGTTAGATTGGAGACCCAGTACTTC.

CDR3 sequence: CATSRGGTATYEQYF. CDR3 bases: TGTGCCACCAGCAGAGGTGGGACAGCAACCTACGAGCAGTACTTC. The chain joins TRBV15 to TRBJ2-7; 7 bases are shared with TRBD1. Germline values: CDR1 LNHNV, CDR2 YYDKDF (reference sequence). The CDR3 consists of 15 residues. Trimming took 1 base from V and 2 from J; bases not matched to a gene: 5.

This clonotype was observed at least ten times. The chain uses TRBV4-3 and TRBJ2-3; TRBD2 matches at 10 bases. This CDR3 spans 18 amino acids. The V segment lost 0 bases and the J segment 7 bases; nucleotides outside the gene matches: 13. Germline V gene sequence: CDR1 LGHNA, CDR2 YSLEER. The CDR3 DNA sequence: TGCGCCAGCAGCCAAGATAGAGCTAGCGGGGGCTTTGAGTATACGCAGTATTTT. Translation: CASSQDRASGGFEYTQYF.

This clonotype has a handful of counts. V gene TRBV4-2 combines with J gene TRBJ2-5; 11 bases line up with TRBD2. Germline trimming cut 1 base from V and 2 bases from J; bases unmatched to any gene: 6. Germline CDR1 and CDR2: LGHNA and YNFKEQ. The CDR3 consists of 17 residues. The DNA for the CDR3 is TGTGCCAGCAGCCAAGGCGGAGCTAGCGGGGGGCAAGAGACCCAGTACTTC. This encodes CASSQGGASGGQETQYF.

The CDR3 sequence is CASSPPGRGVQGYTF. DNA of the CDR3: TGTGCCAGCAGCCCCCCCGGCAGGGGGGTCCAAGGCTACACCTTC. V is TRBV6-2 or TRBV6-3 and J is TRBJ1-2; 7 bases are a match to TRBD1. The CDR3 spans 15 residues. The ends lost 6 bases at V and 8 bases at J; junction bases unmatched: 15. Germline lookup yields CDR1 MNHEY and CDR2 SVGEGT.

V usage is TRBV12-3 or TRBV12-4 and J usage is TRBJ2-3; possible D gene TRBD1, 6 bases. The CDR3 spans 15 residues. V lost 3 bases and J lost 3, with 13 bases in between. The CDR3 is CASSFLGQTTDTQYF. The DNA for the CDR3 is TGTGCCAGCAGTTTCCTAGGACAGACGACAGATACGCAGTATTTT.

This clonotype was counted between two and nine times. The rearrangement uses TRBV20-1 and TRBJ2-3; D perhaps matches TRBD2 (6 bases). V lost 6 bases and J lost 4, with 17 bases in between. The germline V gene encodes CDR1 DFQATT and CDR2 SNEGSKA (reference sequence). CDR3 size: 14 residues. The CDR3 coding sequence is TGCAGTGCCCCGGCCAGGGAGGTTCCAGATACGCAGTATTTT. Protein product: CSAPAREVPDTQYF.

At least ten counts were recorded for this clonotype. This rearrangement joins TRBV7-2 to TRBJ2-3; TRBD1 matches 7 bases. Losses at the gene ends were 10 bases for V and 6 bases for J; bases not matched to a gene: 7. The CDR3 has 12 amino acids. Looked up from germline, CDR1 is SGHTA and CDR2 is FQGNSA. The CDR3 loop reads CATRGQFDTQYF. DNA for the CDR3: TGTGCCACTCGGGGACAGTTCGATACGCAGTATTTT.

The chain has TRBV4-1 and TRBJ2-5; D might be TRBD2 (5 bases). Between the trimmed V and J ends, which lost 0 bases and 5 bases, there was a span of 10 bases. Germline CDR1 is MGHRA and CDR2 is YSYEKL. The CDR3 length is 14 residues. This CDR3 reads CASSQDPRRETQYF. Written as DNA, the CDR3 is TGCGCCAGCAGCCAAGACCCCCGGAGGGAGACCCAGTACTTC.

The genes are TRBV6-1 and TRBJ2-2; D uncertain. V lost 4 bases and J 1 base, leaving 4 bases between the germline ends. The CDR3 sequence is 13 residues long. Germline-derived CDR1 and CDR2 are MNHNS and SASEGT. CDR3 in amino acids: CASSAENTGELFF. The CDR3 DNA reads as TGTGCCAGCAGTGCGGAGAACACCGGGGAGCTGTTTTTT.

The gene calls are TRBV10-3 and TRBJ2-3; unclear D gene. This CDR3 has 14 amino acids. In germline, CDR1 is ENHRY, CDR2 SYGVKD. Between the trimmed V and J ends, which lost 2 bases and 6 bases, there was a span of 12 bases. The CDR3 reads CAISELEARDTQYF. In nucleotides, the CDR3 is TGTGCCATCAGTGAGCTCGAGGCCAGGGATACGCAGTATTTT.

This clonotype has more than one count but fewer than ten. The CDR3 loop reads CATQRGGRETQYF. CDR3 bases: TGTGCCACCCAGCGGGGGGGCCGGGAGACCCAGTACTTC. The V call is TRBV10-3, the J call TRBJ2-5, with 10 bases fitting TRBD2. The trim removed 10 bases at V and 5 bases at J, leaving 7 bases unmatched. Per the germline V gene, CDR1 is ENHRY and CDR2 is SYGVKD. CDR3 length equals 13 residues.

The rearrangement uses TRBV4-3 and TRBJ2-3; D unclear. The CDR3 is 13 amino acids. CDR1 LGHNA and CDR2 YSLEER come from the germline V gene. The ends were cut back, 1 base at V and 4 bases at J, with 6 bases in the middle. Here the CDR3 DNA reads TGCGCCAGCAGCCAAGGCCCCGCAGATACGCAGTATTTT. Protein product: CASSQGPADTQYF.

This clonotype has only a few counts. CDR3 coding DNA: TGTGCCAGGCGGGTGAGCGGGGCTTACAATGAGCAGTTCTTC. Translating it yields CARRVSGAYNEQFF. The V and J genes are TRBV2 and TRBJ2-1; 7 bases match TRBD2. With V trimmed by 9 bases and J by 4 bases, 9 bases remained unmatched. Germline-derived CDR1 and CDR2 are SNHLY and FYNNEI. The CDR3 is made up of 14 amino acids.

This clonotype was seen a few times. V is TRBV12-3 or TRBV12-4 and J is TRBJ1-5, with D possibly TRBD1 on 6 matching bases. This CDR3 is built from 13 residues. V lost 4 bases, J lost 6 bases, and 10 bases lay in between. This chain's CDR3 is CASSSNRVQPQHF. CDR3 nucleotide sequence: TGTGCCAGCAGTTCGAACAGGGTTCAGCCCCAGCATTTT.

This clonotype occurred many times. The chain uses TRBV12-3 or TRBV12-4 and TRBJ2-7; no clear D gene. This CDR3 is built from 13 residues. V shed 2 bases and J shed 5 bases, with 10 bases lying between them. The CDR3 here is CASSLTDADEQYF. The DNA for the CDR3 is TGTGCCAGCAGTTTAACGGATGCCGACGAGCAGTACTTC.

This clonotype was recorded at least ten times. The chain combines TRBV27 with TRBJ2-4; D perhaps matches TRBD1 (6 bases). V dropped 3 bases and J dropped 5 bases, with 11 bases sitting between them. The CDR3 covers 14 residues. In germline, CDR1 is MNHEY, CDR2 SMNVEV (reference sequence). CDR3 in DNA: TGTGCCAGCAGTTTCTCAGGGGTGGAAAACATTCAGTACTTC. This sequence encodes CASSFSGVENIQYF.

A few counts support this clonotype. This chain joins TRBV10-3 and TRBJ2-1; D not certain. Trimming stripped 3 bases from V and 7 bases from J, with 13 bases between. CDR3 length: 14 residues. The germline CDR1 and CDR2 sequences are ENHRY and SYGVKD. CDR3 residues: CAISDLLGKNEQFF. CDR3 in DNA: TGTGCCATCAGTGATCTTCTGGGAAAGAATGAGCAGTTCTTC.

This chain uses TRBV20-1 with TRBJ1-5, with 7 positions matching TRBD1. The CDR3 extends over 13 amino acids. J gave up 5 bases and V 2 bases, and 3 bases lay outside the gene matches. The germline V gene encodes CDR1 DFQATT and CDR2 SNEGSKA (reference sequence). CDR3 DNA: TGCAGTGCTAGAAGACAGGGAGATCAGCCCCAGCATTTT. Its protein is CSARRQGDQPQHF.

In this sample, this clonotype turned up a few times. The gene calls are TRBV7-2 and TRBJ2-3; possible D gene TRBD1, 5 bases. Germline CDR1 is SGHTA and CDR2 is FQGNSA. The CDR3 spans 11 residues. Trimming took 10 bases from V and 8 from J, leaving 13 bases between them. CDR3 in DNA: TGTGCCATCAGGGCTCGTGGTACGCAGTATTTT. Protein sequence: CAIRARGTQYF. Full variable domain (missing parts from reference TRBV7-2 and TRBJ2-3): GAGVSQSPSNKVTEKGKDVELRCDPISGHTALYWYRQSLGQGLEFLIYFQGNSAPDKSGLPSDRFSAERTGGSVSTLTIQRTQQEDSAVYLCAIRARGTQYFGPGTRLTVL.

This clonotype appeared a few times. The V gene is TRBV18, the J gene TRBJ1-1; 8 nucleotides line up with TRBD1. The CDR3 loop spans 15 amino acids. CDR1 and CDR2 (germline): KGHSH, LQKENI. The ends lost 3 bases at V and 1 base at J; junction bases unmatched: 4. The CDR3 reads CASSPPTGANTEAFF. As DNA, the CDR3 is TGTGCCAGCTCACCTCCGACAGGGGCGAACACTGAAGCTTTCTTT.

This clonotype has just a few counts. The CDR3 protein is CATSVDIDYEEAFF. DNA for the CDR3: TGTGCCACCAGTGTTGACATCGACTATGAGGAAGCTTTCTTT. This rearrangement joins TRBV24-1 to TRBJ1-1; D is uncertain. Trimming took off 5 bases at V and 8 bases at J, with 17 bases between the two ends. Per germline, CDR1 KGHDR and CDR2 SFDVKD. CDR3 length: 14 amino acids.

The chain combines TRBV9 with TRBJ2-3; 11 nucleotides agree with TRBD2. V trimming: 2 bases; J trimming: 10 bases; junction bases outside the gene matches: 9. This CDR3 spans 15 amino acids. CDR1 SGDLS and CDR2 YYNGEE come from the germline V gene. Here the CDR3 DNA reads TGTGCCAGCAGCGTGGCGCTAGCGGGGGGAGAGTCGCAGTATTTT. It translates to CASSVALAGGESQYF.

This chain links TRBV7-9 with TRBJ2-6; D uncertain. Trimming pared 5 bases from V and 1 base from J, leaving 12 bases between. CDR3 size: 16 residues. Germline V gives CDR1 SEHNR, CDR2 FQNEAQ (reference sequence). The CDR3 DNA is TGTGCCAGCAGCCCTCGCTTCGAATCTGGGGCCAACGTCCTGACTTTC. Translated, it gives CASSPRFESGANVLTF.